This T cell receptor beta chain was identified in a study of fetal regulatory T cell absence and autoimmunity. Whole-study context: The IPEX patients lacked clinical diabetes but had exocrine pancreas autoimmunity.

Points on this clone: Its matching antigen is unknown.

Study-level points and caveats: In IPEX syndrome, oligoclonal enrichment was read as supporting prenatal antigen-driven autoimmunity in the pancreas. Oligoclonal TCR enrichment in pancreas over cord blood reached over 90-fold for some clones.

Sequencing was at survey level. Sequenced by immunoSEQ multiplex PCR; TCRdb stores in-frame clones only, minus some. This table has more than 90,000 clones, 55% to 75% appearing once. This TCR was recovered from a male donor with IPEX syndrome. Sequenced: pancreas tissue.

The CDR3 reads CASSSDPNSYNEQFF. In DNA form, the CDR3 reads TGTGCCAGCAGTTCAGACCCAAATTCCTACAATGAGCAGTTCTTC. The rearrangement uses TRBV5-6 and TRBJ2-1; no reliable D call. The CDR3 covers 15 residues. The germline gives CDR1 SGHDT, CDR2 YYEEEE. V dropped 5 bases and J dropped 1 base, with 13 bases sitting between them.